A selection of T cell receptor beta chains follows, all from one sample in a study of blood T cell repertoires in COVID-19. Using immunoSEQ multiplex PCR, the repertoire was profiled, and TCRdb retains in-frame clones only, with some absent. Of over 25,000 clones listed, under 95% are singletons. Sequencing used peripheral blood. The origin of the receptors is a man in his fifties or sixties with active COVID-19. Each CDR3 is given with its conserved first and last residue. A D gene is named only where the DNA matches it firmly. Expanded clones are given a class, and other clones once, few, many or no size at all.

>NA|TRBV5-4|TRBJ2-5|once
TGTGCCAGCAAAAAAGGAGGGGCAGGGAGCCAAGAGACCCAGTACTTC
CASKKGGAGSQETQYF
>TRBD2|TRBV6-2/TRBV6-3|TRBJ2-5|NA
TGTGCCAGCAGCCCTCTGGGCGCGGGGGGACAAGAGACCCAGTACTTC
CASSPLGAGGQETQYF
>NA|TRBV2|TRBJ1-3|NA
TGTGCCAGCAGGCCACAGGGACCTGGAAACACCATATATTTT
CASRPQGPGNTIYF
>TRBD1|TRBV2|TRBJ2-5|NA
TGTGCCAGCAGCGAACAGGGGCGAGGGTTCCCTGAGACCCAGTACTTC
CASSEQGRGFPETQYF
>NA|TRBV19|TRBJ1-2|NA
TGTGCCAGTAGTATCCGACAGGAGGCTGTCTATGGCTACACCTTC
CASSIRQEAVYGYTF
>TRBD1|TRBV5-1|TRBJ2-7|NA
TGCGCCAGCAGCTTGGGGGACAGGGGGAAGGAGCAGTACTTC
CASSLGDRGKEQYF
>NA|TRBV28|TRBJ2-7|NA
TGTGCCAGCAGTTTTATCGGGTCGGTCGAGCAGTACTTC
CASSFIGSVEQYF
>TRBD2|TRBV7-9|TRBJ2-3|NA
TGTGCCAGCAGGACGACCCGACTAGCCACAGATACGCAGTATTTT
CASRTTRLATDTQYF
>TRBD2|TRBV6-4|TRBJ2-3|once
TGTGCCAGCAGCAAGGGACTAGCGGGAGATACGCAGTATTTT
CASSKGLAGDTQYF
>NA|TRBV7-8|TRBJ2-7|NA
TGTGCCAGCAGCTTAGCCGCAACTAGAAACGAGCAGTACTTC
CASSLAATRNEQYF
>NA|TRBV5-4|TRBJ2-5|NA
TGTGCCAGCAGCCCTCAGCGGGCCCTCTTGAAAGAGACCCAGTACTTC
CASSPQRALLKETQYF
>TRBD1|TRBV5-6|TRBJ1-4|once
TGTGCCAGCAGCCCCGGGACAGGGAGGTTTGAAAAACTGTTTTTT
CASSPGTGRFEKLFF
>TRBD2|TRBV24-1|TRBJ2-5|NA
TGTGCCACCAGTGAGACCCTAGCGGGAGTGTCTTGTGAGACCCAGTACTTC
CATSETLAGVSCETQYF
>TRBD1|TRBV6-6|TRBJ1-2|few
TGTGCCAGCAGTTATCTAGACAGGGAATCAGGAGGCTACACCTTC
CASSYLDRESGGYTF
>NA|TRBV7-9|TRBJ1-3|NA
TGTGCCAGCAGCGAAGATGGGCGCTCTGGAAACACCATATATTTT
CASSEDGRSGNTIYF
>NA|TRBV6-5|TRBJ2-5|NA
TGTGCCAGCAGTCTGTACCAAGAGACCCAGTACTTC
CASSLYQETQYF
>NA|TRBV12-3/TRBV12-4|TRBJ2-1|NA
TGTGCCAGCAGTCGGGACTGGAACAATGAGCAGTTCTTC
CASSRDWNNEQFF
>TRBD1|TRBV7-9|TRBJ1-3|NA
TGTGCCAGCAGCTTGGGACAGTTCCCAAGAAACACCATATATTTT
CASSLGQFPRNTIYF
>NA|TRBV7-9|TRBJ1-4|NA
TGTGCCAGCAGCCAAGGGAGTCTGGAAAAACTGTTTTTT
CASSQGSLEKLFF
>NA|TRBV12-3/TRBV12-4|TRBJ1-4|NA
TGTGCCAGCACAGGGGCGGATGAAAAACTGTTTTTT
CASTGADEKLFF
>NA|TRBV5-5|TRBJ2-1|NA
TGTGCCAGCAGCTTGGGGCCGGGGACCTACAATGAGCAGTTCTTC
CASSLGPGTYNEQFF
>NA|TRBV5-8|TRBJ2-2|NA
TGTGCCAGCTTTTTAACCGGGGGCACCGGGGAGCTGTTTTTT
CASFLTGGTGELFF
>TRBD2|TRBV5-5|TRBJ2-7|NA
TGTGCCAGCACCCCTCGAGGGACTAGCGGCTACGAGCAGTACTTC
CASTPRGTSGYEQYF
>NA|TRBV13|TRBJ1-1|NA
TGTGCCAGCGGCAGGGGGAACACTGAAGCTTTCTTT
CASGRGNTEAFF
>TRBD1|TRBV20-1|TRBJ1-4|once
TGCAGTGCTAGTGACAGGGTTGAAAAACTGTTTTTT
CSASDRVEKLFF
>TRBD1|TRBV7-3|TRBJ1-6|NA
TGTGCCAGCAGCTTACTTGGGACAGGTTCACCCCTCCACTTT
CASSLLGTGSPLHF
>TRBD1|TRBV30|TRBJ1-5|NA
TGTGCCTGGTACAGGGGAAGTGAGAACAATCAGCCCCAGCATTTT
CAWYRGSENNQPQHF